This T cell receptor (beta chain) was documented in a study of regulatory T cells in long-lasting Graves disease. Study results and limitations: Relative to new patients (approximately 1,000), persistent patients exhibited greater sharing of public clonotypes (around 2,500).

Building of the TCR beta libraries involved iRepertoire HTBI primers and Arm-PCR of CDR3 regions. One entry per CDR3 protein results from TCRdb running MiXCR on the multiplex PCR reads. This repertoire shows around 460,000 distinct CDR3 sequences, around a fifth found once; its top ten account for around 13%. In germline, CDR1 is SGHTA, CDR2 FQGNSA. Between the trimmed V and J ends, which lost 1 base and 3 bases, there was a span of 10 bases. The CDR3 spans 14 residues. At least ten counts were recorded for this clonotype. What it binds is not known. Time point of the sample: persistent/refractory GD, antithyroid drugs over 5 years with positive TRAb. From RNA extracted from PBMCs, the TCR library was made. The source of the patients was an endocrinology department in Xi'an, China.

The rearrangement links TRBV7-2 to TRBJ2-7; tentative D call: TRBD1 (5 bases). The TCR comes from a female donor with Graves disease. This sample comprised peripheral blood mononuclear cells (PBMCs), obtained when the disease was refractory, from a patient treated with antithyroid drugs. Written as DNA, the CDR3 is TGTGCCAGCAGCTTAGGGGCAGGGAACTACGAGCAGTACTTC. Protein product: CASSLGAGNYEQYF.